This T cell receptor beta chain was obtained from a study of human T cells and chemical hapten exposure. Study details: Patients' scalps got diphenylcyclopropenone weekly throughout the roughly 23-week study. Study-wide findings and caveats: Sensitization with DPC brought no change to TCRs above 1 in 1000 in frequency.

Time point here: pre-sensitization, week 0. Sample treatment: therapeutic diphenylcyclopropenone sensitization with weekly scalp DPC. At every patch-test visit, blood was drawn before the patch test was applied. Non-pregnant alopecia patients aged 18 to 70, suitable for DPC therapy. From the RACE reads, TCRdb called clonotypes with MiXCR, one entry per CDR3 protein. The data contain around 300,000 distinct CDR3 sequences, 4.5% to 5.5% of them seen just once; the ten biggest clones take up about 8.2%. The germline CDR1 and CDR2 sequences are SNHLY and FYNNEI. There are 11 residues in the CDR3. V was pared by 8 bases and J by 6 bases, with 8 bases between. The sample holds a few counts of this clonotype. Its antigen is undetermined.

This sequence was found in a woman aged 18-29 years with alopecia areata. Some clones in this sample may be carry-over from other donors' samples. The sample consisted of whole blood, taken in connection with sensitization to the hapten diphenylcyclopropenone (DPC). This chain connects TRBV2 to TRBJ1-5; D unresolved. CDR3 residues: CASRTGQPQHF. In DNA, the CDR3 is TGTGCCAGCCGAACCGGTCAGCCCCAGCATTTT.